This entry concerns a single T cell receptor beta chain. The sample is drawn from a study of CD8 T cells in Susac syndrome. The germline gives CDR1 SGHAT, CDR2 FQDESV (reference sequence). This CDR3 contains 15 residues. With V trimmed by 4 bases and J by 7 bases, 12 bases remained unmatched. After extraction with the RNeasy kit, roughly 0.5 to 1 ug of the RNA was reverse transcribed using random hexamers. MiXCR was run by TCRdb on the immunoSEQ multiplex PCR reads, yielding one entry per CDR3 protein. The data hold a few hundred thousand distinct CDR3 sequences, with 85% observed a single time. This clonotype originated in a human donor with multiple sclerosis. Sequencing used CD8+ T cells from PBMCs. The gene calls are TRBV11-1 and TRBJ2-7, with TRBD1 matching 8 bases. CDR3 amino acids: CASSWGTGPLREQYF. The CDR3 bases are TGTGCCAGCAGCTGGGGGACAGGCCCTTTACGAGAGCAGTACTTC.